Each of the 23 T cell receptor beta chains below was sequenced from the same sample in a study of blood T cell repertoires in COVID-19 (dated by TCRdb to the early 2020s). Libraries were built with the immunoSEQ multiplex PCR assay. Here the immuneACCESS table is served through TCRdb, limited to in-frame sequences with V and J called. Missing clones are a known gap in these copies; in checked studies unresolved V genes cover under half, and the rest lacks a known reason. The sample contains 350,000 or so clones, more than 70% of them found a single time. Clones ranked in the top ten supply 10% of the sample. Sequenced material: peripheral blood. These receptors were obtained from a woman between 25 and 40 years old with COVID-19, enrolled during active disease.

This clone came up once. V usage is TRBV28 and J usage is TRBJ1-5, with D possibly being TRBD1 (5 bases). Germline V CDR1 and CDR2: MDHEN, SYDVKM. With 3 bases removed from V and 5 bases from J, the gap between germline ends came to 11 bases. CDR3 size: 14 residues. The CDR3 region has the DNA TGTGCCAGCAGTTTTCGGGGGACCCATCAGCCCCAGCATTTT. Protein: CASSFRGTHQPQHF. Based on the CDR3 plus reference TRBV28 and TRBJ1-5, the full variable domain is DVKVTQSSRYLVKRTGEKVFLECVQDMDHENMFWYRQDPGLGLRLIYFSYDVKMKEKGDIPEGYSVSREKKERFSLILESASTNQTSMYLCASSFRGTHQPQHFGDGTRLSIL.

The CDR3 sequence is CASRRSTGFNEQFF. CDR3 bases: TGTGCCAGCAGACGCTCGACAGGGTTCAATGAGCAGTTCTTC. The chain couples TRBV6-5 to TRBJ2-1, with 7 bases fitting TRBD1. The CDR3 length is 14 residues. Looked up from germline, CDR1 is MNHEY and CDR2 is SVGAGI. V was clipped by 6 bases and J by 6 bases; unmatched bases: 8.

This clone was seen once. The rearrangement uses TRBV19 and TRBJ2-7; no reliable D call. CDR1 is LNHDA, CDR2 SQIVND, per germline (reference sequence). V was cut by 7 bases and J by 0 bases, with 10 bases left in between. CDR3 length: 13 residues. The DNA for the CDR3 is TGTGCCAGTAAGTTGTCGGGCTCCTACGAGCAGTACTTC. This sequence encodes CASKLSGSYEQYF.

DNA for the CDR3: TGTGCCAGCAGGCCGTTGCGGGAGGGCCGGGAGACCCAGTACTTC. Its translation: CASRPLREGRETQYF. The chain recombines TRBV28 with TRBJ2-5; 9 positions match TRBD2. Germline CDR1 is MDHEN and CDR2 is SYDVKM. The CDR3 length is 15 residues. The ends lost 6 bases at V and 5 bases at J; junction bases unmatched: 10.

J is TRBJ2-7 and V is TRBV29-1; 10 positions match TRBD2. V was clipped by 2 bases and J by 2 bases; unmatched bases: 3. CDR3 size: 14 residues. Germline lookup yields CDR1 SQVTM and CDR2 ANQGSEA. Written as DNA, the CDR3 is TGCAGCGTTGAACCTAGCGGGAGTGCCTACGAGCAGTACTTC. Its protein product is CSVEPSGSAYEQYF.

This clone was observed a few times. The CDR3 DNA is TGTGCCAGCAGTACAGGGATGGTCACAGATACGCAGTATTTT. It translates to CASSTGMVTDTQYF. V usage is TRBV6-5 and J usage is TRBJ2-3; D may be TRBD1 (6 bases). This CDR3 contains 14 residues. Trimming cost V 5 bases and J 2 bases, with 11 bases left between them. Germline values: CDR1 MNHEY, CDR2 SVGAGI.

This clone was observed a single time. J is TRBJ2-6 and V is TRBV13, with 7 nucleotides matching TRBD2. Germline trimming cut 5 bases from V and 0 bases from J; bases unmatched to any gene: 1. This CDR3 is 15 amino acids long. Germline V gene sequence: CDR1 PRHDT, CDR2 FYEKMQ (reference sequence). The CDR3 reads CASSAGDSGANVLTF. In DNA, the CDR3 is TGTGCCAGCAGCGCGGGGGACTCTGGGGCCAACGTCCTGACTTTC.

CDR3 amino acids: CASSPRLAGETDTQYF. CDR3 in DNA: TGTGCCAGTAGTCCCCGACTAGCGGGAGAGACAGATACGCAGTATTTT. J is TRBJ2-3 and V is TRBV19; the match to TRBD2 covers 12 bases. The CDR3 runs to 16 residues. The ends lost 5 bases at V and 3 bases at J; junction bases unmatched: 6. Germline loops: CDR1 LNHDA, CDR2 SQIVND (reference sequence).

The rearrangement links TRBV6-5 to TRBJ1-2, with D perhaps TRBD1 (5 bases). Trimming left V 6 bases short and J 5 bases short, with 16 bases between. CDR3 size: 14 residues. Germline-derived CDR1 and CDR2 are MNHEY and SVGAGI. CDR3 sequence reads: CASSPSRGMYGYTF. The CDR3 DNA follows: TGTGCCAGCAGCCCCTCCCGGGGGATGTATGGCTACACCTTC.

The genes are TRBV30 and TRBJ1-2, with D tentatively TRBD1 (6 bases). With 5 bases removed from V and 4 bases from J, the gap between germline ends came to 14 bases. The germline V gene has CDR1 GTSNPN and CDR2 SVGIG (reference sequence). This CDR3 is built from 13 residues. The CDR3 here is CAWAADRTYGYTF. In DNA, the CDR3 is TGTGCCTGGGCCGCAGACAGGACCTATGGCTACACCTTC.

The chain uses TRBV5-4 and TRBJ2-1; 12 bases agree with TRBD2. Germline CDR1 SGHNT, CDR2 YYREEE (reference sequence). There are 15 residues in the CDR3. Germline trimming cut 2 bases from V and 5 bases from J; bases unmatched to any gene: 2. The CDR3 loop reads CASSFRTSGNNEQFF. For the CDR3, the DNA is TGTGCCAGCAGCTTCAGGACTAGCGGGAACAATGAGCAGTTCTTC.

The rearrangement joins TRBV28 to TRBJ1-2; D is perhaps TRBD1 (6 bases). CDR3 size: 15 residues. Trimming left V 5 bases short and J 6 bases short, with 19 bases between. CDR1 and CDR2 (germline): MDHEN, SYDVKM. The CDR3 spells CASSPFKLDRHGYTF. The CDR3 nucleotides are TGTGCCAGCAGTCCCTTTAAACTCGACAGGCATGGCTACACCTTC.

The rearrangement uses TRBV14 and TRBJ2-7, with D tentatively TRBD1 (7 bases). The CDR3 totals 16 residues. Germline assignment: CDR1 SGHDN and CDR2 FVKESK. Trimming removed 5 bases at V and 0 bases at J, with 17 bases between. CDR3 sequence reads: CASSTRGTLSSYEQYF. CDR3 DNA sequence: TGTGCCAGCAGCACCAGGGGGACTCTCAGCTCCTACGAGCAGTACTTC. The entire variable domain, with the rest obtained from reference TRBV14 and TRBJ2-7, is as follows: EAGVTQFPSHSVIEKGQTVTLRCDPISGHDNLYWYRRVMGKEIKFLLHFVKESKQDESGMPNNRFLAERTGGTYSTLKVQPAELEDSGVYFCASSTRGTLSSYEQYFGPGTRLTVT.

This sequence joins TRBV18 and TRBJ2-5, with D tentatively TRBD2 (8 bases). There are 12 residues in the CDR3. V gave up 3 bases and J gave up 14 bases, with 16 bases separating them. From germline, CDR1 is KGHSH and CDR2 LQKENI. The CDR3 DNA follows: TGTGCCAGCTCACCCGGGGGGGGACAGACCTACTTC. It specifies CASSPGGGQTYF.

This chain links TRBV6-5 with TRBJ2-7, with a possible D match to TRBD2 (5 bases). CDR3 length equals 13 residues. CDR1 is MNHEY and CDR2 is SVGAGI in the germline V gene. The V gene lost 2 bases and the J gene lost 5 bases, with 10 bases spanning the gap. The CDR3 DNA follows: TGTGCCAGCAGTTACCAGGAGAGGGACGAGCAGTACTTC. As protein: CASSYQERDEQYF.

This chain connects TRBV5-1 to TRBJ2-1; 13 bases agree with TRBD2. Looked up from germline, CDR1 is SGHRS and CDR2 is YFSETQ. Trimming took 0 bases from V and 7 from J; bases not matched to a gene: 4. The length of the CDR3 is 16 residues. The CDR3 protein is CASSLGGLAGPNEQFF. The CDR3 coding sequence is TGCGCCAGCAGCTTGGGGGGACTAGCGGGACCTAATGAGCAGTTCTTC.

The V call is TRBV18, the J call TRBJ1-6, with TRBD1 matching 9 bases. The CDR3 totals 15 residues. The V gene's germline CDR1 is KGHSH and CDR2 LQKENI. V was clipped by 4 bases and J by 10 bases; unmatched bases: 8. CDR3 sequence: CASSLGTGSGSPLHF. The DNA for the CDR3 is TGTGCCAGCTCACTGGGGACAGGGTCGGGATCACCCCTCCACTTT.

The chain has TRBV5-1 and TRBJ2-7; 10 bases match TRBD2. V dropped 0 bases and J dropped 3; count of bases not matched to a gene: 3. The CDR3 is 15 amino acids. Germline CDR1 SGHRS, CDR2 YFSETQ. The CDR3 sequence: CASSLVLAGDYEQYF. CDR3 nucleotides: TGCGCCAGCAGCTTGGTGCTAGCGGGAGACTACGAGCAGTACTTC.

The chain carries TRBV2 and TRBJ2-7; no clear D. Germline V gene lookup returns CDR1 SNHLY and CDR2 FYNNEI. CDR3 length: 14 amino acids. Deletions cut 4 bases from V and 5 bases from J, with 15 bases between. The CDR3 region has the DNA TGTGCCAGCAGTGTTTCCCGTCTAACAGACGAGCAGTACTTC. Residues: CASSVSRLTDEQYF.

V gene TRBV5-1 combines with J gene TRBJ2-5, with 9 bases lining up with TRBD1. From germline, CDR1 is SGHRS and CDR2 YFSETQ. This CDR3 region has 15 residues. Trimming cost V 4 bases and J 2 bases; bases outside gene matches: 6. The CDR3 DNA reads TGCGCCAGCAGCCGGGACAGGGTAGGACAAGAGACCCAGTACTTC. It codes for CASSRDRVGQETQYF.

The chain couples TRBV6-5 to TRBJ2-3, with a tentative D call TRBD1 (6 bases). CDR3 size: 13 residues. CDR1 and CDR2 (germline): MNHEY, SVGAGI. V shed 4 bases and J shed 8 bases, with 13 bases lying between them. As DNA, the CDR3 is TGTGCCAGCAGTTCCTCAGGGGTGGGTACGCAGTATTTT. Amino acid sequence: CASSSSGVGTQYF.

The rearrangement joins TRBV2 to TRBJ2-1; possibly TRBD1 for D (5 bases). This CDR3 has 14 amino acids. Trimming cost V 6 bases and J 8 bases, with 17 bases left between them. From germline, CDR1 is SNHLY and CDR2 FYNNEI. CDR3 bases: TGTGCCAGCAGGGTAACTTCAAGGGGCGATGAGCAGTTCTTC. It is translated as CASRVTSRGDEQFF.

This clone was picked up one time. The V gene is TRBV19, the J gene TRBJ2-3; D is perhaps TRBD2 (6 bases). V was pared by 7 bases and J by 3 bases, with 14 bases between. Germline lookup yields CDR1 LNHDA and CDR2 SQIVND (reference sequence). This CDR3 has 14 residues. The CDR3 DNA reads as TGTGCCAGTACTCGGAGGGCCCTAACAGATACGCAGTATTTT. Translation: CASTRRALTDTQYF.